Here is one TCR beta chain with its context. The germline gives CDR1 MNHEY, CDR2 SVGEGT. With 5 bases removed from V and 5 bases from J, the gap between germline ends came to 12 bases. This CDR3 region has 13 residues. Patients in Seattle were enrolled during active infection, then followed longitudinally. Under the authors' procedure: Cell counts per sample came from amplifying reference gene primers. Profiled with immunoSEQ multiplex PCR; TCRdb holds only in-frame clones, not every one. V and J calls and clone size are those listed in that table; D and trimming were worked out from the DNA. The sample lists 250,000 to 300,000 clones, almost 90% occurring once. This sample was taken from a study of blood T cell repertoires in COVID-19. Study context: Spain, Italy and the United States supplied samples that represented acute and convalescent COVID-19. Sources were T cells, B-cell-depleted T cells, or PBMCs; the material itself was cDNA or gDNA.

Sample: peripheral blood. The source of this sequence is a woman aged 55-69 years with COVID-19, enrolled during active disease. V usage is TRBV6-2 or TRBV6-3 and J usage is TRBJ2-5; D is perhaps TRBD1 (5 bases). CDR3 protein: CASSALGVETQYF. The CDR3 nucleotides read TGTGCCAGCAGTGCCCTAGGGGTGGAGACCCAGTACTTC.